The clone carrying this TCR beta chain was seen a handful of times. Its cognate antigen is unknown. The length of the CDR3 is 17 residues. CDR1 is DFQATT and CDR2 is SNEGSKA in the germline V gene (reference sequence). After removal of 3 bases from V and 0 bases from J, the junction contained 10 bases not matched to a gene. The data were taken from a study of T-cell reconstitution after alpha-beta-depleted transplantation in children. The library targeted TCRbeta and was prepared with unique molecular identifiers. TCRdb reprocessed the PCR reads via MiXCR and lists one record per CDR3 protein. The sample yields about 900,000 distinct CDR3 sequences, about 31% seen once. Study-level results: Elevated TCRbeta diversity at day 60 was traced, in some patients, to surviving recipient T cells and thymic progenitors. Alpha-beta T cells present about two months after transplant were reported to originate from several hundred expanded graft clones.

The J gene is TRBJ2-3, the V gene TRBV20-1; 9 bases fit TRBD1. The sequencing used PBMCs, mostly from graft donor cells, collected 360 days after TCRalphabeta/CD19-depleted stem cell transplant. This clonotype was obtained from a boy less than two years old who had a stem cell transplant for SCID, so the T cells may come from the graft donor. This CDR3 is CSASGSWGTGSTDTQYF. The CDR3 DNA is TGCAGTGCTAGTGGCTCGTGGGGGACAGGGAGCACAGATACGCAGTATTTT.